This T cell receptor beta chain appears in the sequencing data of a study of post-analysis software for immune sequencing data. Study summary: Disease trajectories encompassed relapsing-remitting, secondary progressive and progressive-relapsing multiple sclerosis.

On this clonotype itself: The antigen is unknown.

The study's findings and limits: Comparison of patients with controls showed 4 to 6 TRBV segments more frequent in patients, TRBV5-6, TRBV5-1 and TRBV20-1 among them. Samples from a shared batch, those prepared together, strongly co-clustered by F measure. People with multiple sclerosis had a significantly lower normalized Chao1 diversity than controls did.

cDNA libraries for TCR beta contained unique molecular identifiers. A single record per CDR3 protein comes from TCRdb applying MiXCR to the PCR reads. The repertoire has about 210,000 distinct CDR3 sequences, 25% to 30% of them found once; the top ten carry about 3.7%. CDR3 length: 14 amino acids. The V and J ends lost 8 bases and 1 base respectively, with 17 bases between them. The germline V gene encodes CDR1 GTSNPN and CDR2 SVGIG (reference sequence). The clonotype was recovered from a girl aged 2-17 years with multiple sclerosis. The specimen sequenced was blood. The V and J genes are TRBV30 and TRBJ1-2, with D perhaps matching TRBD1 (5 bases). CDR3 residues: CARGTGTDNYGYTF. The DNA for the CDR3 is TGTGCCAGGGGTACCGGGACGGATAACTATGGCTACACCTTC.